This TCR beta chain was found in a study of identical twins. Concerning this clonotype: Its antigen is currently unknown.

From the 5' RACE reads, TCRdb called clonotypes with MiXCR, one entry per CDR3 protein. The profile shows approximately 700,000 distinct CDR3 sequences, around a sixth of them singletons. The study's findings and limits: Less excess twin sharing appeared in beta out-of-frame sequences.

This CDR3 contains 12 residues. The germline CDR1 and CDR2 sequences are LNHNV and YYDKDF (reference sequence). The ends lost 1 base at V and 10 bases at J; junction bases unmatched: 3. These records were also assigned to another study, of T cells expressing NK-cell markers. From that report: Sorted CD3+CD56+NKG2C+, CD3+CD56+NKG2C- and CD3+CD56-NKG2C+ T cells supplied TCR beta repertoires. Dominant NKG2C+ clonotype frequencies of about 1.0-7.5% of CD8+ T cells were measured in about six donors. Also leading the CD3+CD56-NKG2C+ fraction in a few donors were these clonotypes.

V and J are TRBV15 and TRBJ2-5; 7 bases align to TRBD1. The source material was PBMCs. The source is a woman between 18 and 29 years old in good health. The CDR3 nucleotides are TGTGCCACCAGCAGAGTTAGGGACAGCCAGTACTTC. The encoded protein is CATSRVRDSQYF.